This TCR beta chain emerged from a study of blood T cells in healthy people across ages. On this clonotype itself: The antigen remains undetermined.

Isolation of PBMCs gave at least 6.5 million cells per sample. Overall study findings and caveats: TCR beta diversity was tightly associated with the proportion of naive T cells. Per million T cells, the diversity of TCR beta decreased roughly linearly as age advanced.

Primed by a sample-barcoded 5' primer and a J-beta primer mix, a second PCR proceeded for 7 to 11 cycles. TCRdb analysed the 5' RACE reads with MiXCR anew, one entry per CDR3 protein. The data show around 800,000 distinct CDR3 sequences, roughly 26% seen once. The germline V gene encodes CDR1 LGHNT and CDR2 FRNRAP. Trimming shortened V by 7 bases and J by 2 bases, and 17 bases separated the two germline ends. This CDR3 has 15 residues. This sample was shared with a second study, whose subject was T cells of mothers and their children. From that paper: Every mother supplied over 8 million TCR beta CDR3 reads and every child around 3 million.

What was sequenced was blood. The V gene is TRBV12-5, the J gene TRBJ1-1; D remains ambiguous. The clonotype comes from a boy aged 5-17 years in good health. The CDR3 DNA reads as TGTGCTAGTGCCCGAAACGGGCGGAAAAACACTGAAGCTTTCTTT. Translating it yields CASARNGRKNTEAFF.